These T cell receptor beta chains were read from a single sample in a study of T cell responses to AZD1222 COVID-19 vaccine. TCRdb keeps only in-frame clones here, not all; method: immunoSEQ multiplex PCR. The profile shows tens of thousands of clones, around 87% of them singletons. This sample comprised peripheral blood, obtained on day 0 of AZD1222 vaccination. These receptors all stem from an adult in good health. Both conserved end residues are part of each CDR3. A D gene is named only where the DNA matches it firmly.

J: TRBJ2-2; V: TRBV5-1; D: TRBD1; CDR3: CASSSPQRGQTNTGELFF
J: TRBJ2-7; V: TRBV7-2; D: TRBD1; CDR3: CASSPQGAIFPYEQYF
J: TRBJ1-4; V: TRBV7-9; D: TRBD1; CDR3: CASSLTWTGDTNEKLFF
J: TRBJ2-3; V: TRBV9; D: .; CDR3: CASSVGRATDTQYF
J: TRBJ2-1; V: TRBV14; D: TRBD1; CDR3: CASSLRLTGRDEQFF
J: TRBJ2-7; V: TRBV28; D: .; CDR3: CASSFRGIYEQYF
J: TRBJ2-7; V: TRBV11-3; D: .; CDR3: CASSLDQTYEQYF
J: TRBJ2-5; V: TRBV7-2; D: .; CDR3: CASSLVGETQYF
J: TRBJ1-2; V: TRBV5-1; D: .; CDR3: CASSLTDYGYTF
J: TRBJ2-7; V: TRBV6-5; D: .; CDR3: CASRESAVYEQYF
J: TRBJ2-7; V: TRBV9; D: TRBD2; CDR3: CASSVDGLAGVYEQYF
J: TRBJ2-7; V: TRBV6-5; D: .; CDR3: CASSYSGLRSSYEQYF
J: TRBJ2-7; V: TRBV28; D: .; CDR3: CASSLPGPNYEQYF
J: TRBJ2-5; V: TRBV2; D: TRBD2; CDR3: CASSEARLAGMETQYF
J: TRBJ1-3; V: TRBV9; D: .; CDR3: CASSVVPGLGGNTIYF
J: TRBJ1-2; V: TRBV29-1; D: .; CDR3: CSVEDRRQGGGYTF
J: TRBJ1-3; V: TRBV2; D: .; CDR3: CASSEGVSSGNTIYF
J: TRBJ1-4; V: TRBV4-3; D: .; CDR3: CASSQEVHPTNEKLFF
J: TRBJ1-1; V: TRBV29-1; D: .; CDR3: CSAQGVTEAFF
J: TRBJ2-2; V: TRBV19; D: TRBD2; CDR3: CASRYSGDANTGELFF
J: TRBJ2-4; V: TRBV5-1; D: .; CDR3: CASSGSVAKNIQYF
J: TRBJ2-1; V: TRBV7-9; D: TRBD2; CDR3: CASSSTSRSYNEQFF
J: TRBJ2-2; V: TRBV6-6; D: TRBD2; CDR3: CASGRRSLSPAGGPNTGELFF
J: TRBJ2-7; V: TRBV18; D: TRBD1; CDR3: CASSRPGQGIHEQYF
J: TRBJ2-1; V: TRBV4-3; D: .; CDR3: CASSHRHAASYNEQFF
J: TRBJ2-7; V: TRBV27; D: .; CDR3: CASSLVWVRPRSYEQYF
J: TRBJ1-3; V: TRBV18; D: .; CDR3: CASSNSVSSGNTIYF
J: TRBJ2-5; V: TRBV28; D: .; CDR3: CASSLAARETQYF
J: TRBJ2-5; V: TRBV3-1/TRBV3-2; D: .; CDR3: CASSQEIGRGVQETQYF
J: TRBJ2-1; V: TRBV5-1; D: TRBD2; CDR3: CASSLGASGSLEKGEQFF
J: TRBJ2-5; V: TRBV7-9; D: .; CDR3: CASSLHGGSLGETQYF
J: TRBJ1-1; V: TRBV6-5; D: .; CDR3: CASITRLNTEAFF
J: TRBJ2-7; V: TRBV28; D: .; CDR3: CASSRRQGGRHSYEQYF
J: TRBJ2-7; V: TRBV28; D: .; CDR3: CASRFSPAGTVYEQYF
J: TRBJ2-4; V: TRBV30; D: .; CDR3: CAWSVKGDRYF
J: TRBJ2-1; V: TRBV7-2; D: TRBD2; CDR3: CASSLQAGVYNEQFF
J: TRBJ2-5; V: TRBV7-2; D: .; CDR3: CASSWYQRGFSGTQYF
J: TRBJ2-2; V: TRBV3-1/TRBV3-2; D: TRBD1; CDR3: CASSLQGGTGELFF
J: TRBJ2-6; V: TRBV28; D: .; CDR3: CASSPGSGANVLTF
J: TRBJ1-2; V: TRBV2; D: .; CDR3: CASSPEVYGYTF
J: TRBJ2-1; V: TRBV20-1; D: .; CDR3: CSARLGNEQFF
J: TRBJ1-1; V: TRBV7-9; D: .; CDR3: CASRAGVGTEAFF
J: TRBJ1-1; V: TRBV16; D: TRBD1; CDR3: CASSPGTGPNTEAFF
J: TRBJ2-1; V: TRBV5-5; D: .; CDR3: CASKGPDGSSYNEQFF
J: TRBJ1-4; V: TRBV6-5; D: TRBD1; CDR3: CASSQGGSTNEKLFF
J: TRBJ1-3; V: TRBV19; D: .; CDR3: CASIPDGRSGNTIYF
J: TRBJ1-1; V: TRBV20-1; D: .; CDR3: CSASDEGGTEAFF
J: TRBJ2-5; V: TRBV25-1; D: .; CDR3: CASSEDYSRQETQYF
J: TRBJ2-4; V: TRBV11-3; D: .; CDR3: CASSFPVGQRAKNIQYF
J: TRBJ2-1; V: TRBV3-1/TRBV3-2; D: TRBD2; CDR3: CASSQGGGLAKGAEQFF
J: TRBJ1-4; V: TRBV11-2; D: .; CDR3: CASSLSWGTNEKLFF